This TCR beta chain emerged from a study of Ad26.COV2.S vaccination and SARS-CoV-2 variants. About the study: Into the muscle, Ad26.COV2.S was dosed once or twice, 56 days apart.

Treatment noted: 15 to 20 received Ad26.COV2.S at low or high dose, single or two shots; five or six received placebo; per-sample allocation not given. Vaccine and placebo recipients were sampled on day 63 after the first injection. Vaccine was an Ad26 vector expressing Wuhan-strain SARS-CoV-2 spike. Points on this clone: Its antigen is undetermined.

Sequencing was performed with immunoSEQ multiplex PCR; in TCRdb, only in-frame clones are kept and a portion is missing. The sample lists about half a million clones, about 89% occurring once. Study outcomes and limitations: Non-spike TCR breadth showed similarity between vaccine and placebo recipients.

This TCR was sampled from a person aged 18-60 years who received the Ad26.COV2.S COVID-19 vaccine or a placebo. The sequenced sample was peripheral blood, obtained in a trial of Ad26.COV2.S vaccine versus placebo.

CDR3 bases: TGTGCCAGCAGCCCCCACACAGGGGAGAGTAACACCGGGGAGCTGTTTTTT. Translated, it gives CASSPHTGESNTGELFF. This chain connects TRBV13 to TRBJ2-2; TRBD1 agrees at 7 bases. Germline V lookup: CDR1 PRHDT, CDR2 FYEKMQ (reference sequence). J gave up 2 bases and V 5 bases, and 11 bases lay outside the gene matches. The CDR3 is 17 residues long.